What follows are 8 T cell receptor beta chains derived from one specimen sequenced in a study of blood T cell repertoires in COVID-19. TCRdb's table, derived via immunoSEQ multiplex PCR, lists solely in-frame clones and lacks some. The profile shows around 330,000 clones, about 88% of them singletons. The sample consisted of PBMCs or T cells enriched from blood (not recorded which). Receptors originate from a man between 60 and 70 years old who had recovered from COVID-19.

This clone was observed a single time. The rearrangement links TRBV25-1 to TRBJ1-1; 8 positions agree with TRBD1. CDR1 is MGHDK, CDR2 SYGVNS, per germline. The CDR3 length is 15 residues. Trimming at V came to 2 bases and at J to 6 bases, leaving 8 bases not matched to a gene. CDR3 amino acids: CASSERGTGSPEAFF. CDR3 in DNA: TGTGCCAGCAGTGAACGGGGGACAGGTAGTCCTGAAGCTTTCTTT.

This chain joins TRBV18 and TRBJ2-1, with 9 positions matching TRBD2. CDR1 is KGHSH and CDR2 is LQKENI in the germline V gene. The CDR3 consists of 16 residues. The V gene end was trimmed by 2 bases and the J gene end by 6 bases; junction bases not matched to a gene: 8. The CDR3 here is CASSPTTGTSRNEQFF. The CDR3 coding sequence is TGTGCCAGCTCACCAACTACCGGGACTAGCCGCAATGAGCAGTTCTTC. The variable domain in full, completed from reference TRBV18 and TRBJ2-1, reads NAGVMQNPRHLVRRRGQEARLRCSPMKGHSHVYWYRQLPEEGLKFMVYLQKENIIDESGMPKERFSAEFPKEGPSILRIQQVVRGDSAAYFCASSPTTGTSRNEQFFGPGTRLTVL.

The V call is TRBV30, the J call TRBJ2-1; the match to TRBD2 covers 8 bases. The J segment lost 5 bases and the V segment lost 2 bases, leaving 8 bases of the junction unmatched. CDR3 length: 15 residues. From germline, CDR1 is GTSNPN and CDR2 SVGIG (reference sequence). The CDR3 spells CAWSWGAGANNEQFF. CDR3 in DNA: TGTGCCTGGAGTTGGGGAGCGGGGGCAAACAATGAGCAGTTCTTC.

The chain couples TRBV11-3 to TRBJ2-3, with TRBD2 matching over 7 bases. The CDR3 has 19 amino acids. Losses at the gene ends were 0 bases for V and 4 bases for J; bases not matched to a gene: 16. From germline, CDR1 is SGHNT and CDR2 YENEEA. The CDR3 spells CASSLDATGRERFSDTQYF. The CDR3, as DNA: TGTGCCAGCAGCTTAGATGCGACGGGGAGGGAGCGCTTCTCAGATACGCAGTATTTT.

This chain joins TRBV18 and TRBJ2-5; 8 positions match TRBD2. The ends lost 3 bases at V and 1 base at J; junction bases unmatched: 4. Germline-derived CDR1 and CDR2 are KGHSH and LQKENI. CDR3 length equals 15 residues. CDR3 loop: CASSPGLATQETQYF. The CDR3 coding sequence is TGTGCCAGCTCACCTGGACTAGCCACCCAAGAGACCCAGTACTTC.

The CDR3 loop is CASSLAQGGYEQFF. The CDR3 DNA reads TGCGCCAGCAGCTTGGCTCAGGGTGGGTATGAGCAGTTCTTC. The genes are TRBV5-1 and TRBJ2-1; TRBD1 is a possible D gene (5 bases). This CDR3 region has 14 residues. Germline values: CDR1 SGHRS, CDR2 YFSETQ. The V end was cut by 0 bases, the J end by 8 bases, with 12 bases between.

CDR3 protein: CASSELSSYEQYF. In DNA, the CDR3 is TGTGCCAGCAGTGAACTGAGCTCCTACGAGCAGTACTTC. The V gene is TRBV2, the J gene TRBJ2-7; the D is unclear. This CDR3 region has 13 residues. The ends were cut back, 2 bases at V and 0 bases at J, with 5 bases in the middle. Per the germline V gene, CDR1 is SNHLY and CDR2 is FYNNEI.

V gene TRBV3-1 (or the pseudogene TRBV3-2) combines with J gene TRBJ2-1; possible D gene TRBD1, 6 bases. The CDR3 has 15 residues. V was trimmed by 2 bases and J by 7 bases, leaving 15 bases between them. From germline, CDR1 is LGHDT and CDR2 YNNKEL (reference sequence). The CDR3 loop is CASSQSLQGGNEQFF. The CDR3 nucleotides read TGTGCCAGCAGCCAATCCCTACAGGGCGGGAATGAGCAGTTCTTC.